Here is one T cell receptor (beta chain) with its context. Libraries were prepared by immunoSEQ multiplex PCR; TCRdb keeps only in-frame clonotypes and omits some of them. Of 400,000 or so clones in the sample, roughly 88% were seen once. This sample was included in a study of blood T cell repertoires in COVID-19. Sequencing was carried out using PBMCs or T cells enriched from blood (not recorded which). This clonotype originated in a man aged 18 to 30 who had recovered from COVID-19.

The CDR3 sequence: CATSPLELNTEAFF. The CDR3, as DNA: TGTGCCACCAGCCCTTTAGAATTGAACACTGAAGCTTTCTTT. The chain couples TRBV15 to TRBJ1-1; the D is unclear. Germline V gene sequence: CDR1 LNHNV, CDR2 YYDKDF (reference sequence). The CDR3 is 14 residues long. Between the trimmed V and J ends, which lost 5 bases and 0 bases, there was a span of 10 bases.